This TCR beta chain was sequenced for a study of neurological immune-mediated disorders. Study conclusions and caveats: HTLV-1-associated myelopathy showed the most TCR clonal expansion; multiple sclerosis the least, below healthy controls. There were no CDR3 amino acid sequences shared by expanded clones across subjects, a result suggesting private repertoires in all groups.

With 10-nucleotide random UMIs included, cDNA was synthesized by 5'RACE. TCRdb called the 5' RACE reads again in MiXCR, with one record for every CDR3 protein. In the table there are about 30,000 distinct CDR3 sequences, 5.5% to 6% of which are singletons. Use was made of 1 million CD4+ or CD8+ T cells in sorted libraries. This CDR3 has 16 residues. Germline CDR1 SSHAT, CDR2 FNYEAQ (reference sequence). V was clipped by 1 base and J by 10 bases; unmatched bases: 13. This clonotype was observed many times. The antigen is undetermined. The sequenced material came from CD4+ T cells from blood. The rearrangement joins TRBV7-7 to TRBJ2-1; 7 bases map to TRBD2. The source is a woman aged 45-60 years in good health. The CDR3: CASSLEGRGYLWEQFF. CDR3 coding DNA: TGTGCCAGCAGCTTAGAGGGGCGGGGGTATCTATGGGAGCAGTTCTTC. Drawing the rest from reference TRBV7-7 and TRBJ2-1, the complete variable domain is GAGVSQSPRYKVTKRGQDVTLRCDPISSHATLYWYQQALGQGPEFLTYFNYEAQPDKSGLPSDRFSAERPEGSISTLTIQRTEQRDSAMYRCASSLEGRGYLWEQFFGPGTRLTVL.